The 16 T cell receptor beta chains reported below all come from one sample, sequenced in a study of CD8 T cells in ankylosing spondylitis. Study-wide points: One TCR beta motif, made up of roughly 8 highly homologous variants, appeared characteristic of ankylosing spondylitis blood.

These receptors have no identified antigens. MiXCR was run by TCRdb on the 5' RACE reads, yielding one entry per CDR3 protein. The data show about 340,000 distinct CDR3 sequences, 8% seen once. Specimen: blood, either unsorted or a sorted T cell fraction (not recorded which). The receptor set was obtained from a male donor with ankylosing spondylitis.

The chain uses TRBV29-1 and TRBJ1-1; D unresolved. Germline V gene lookup returns CDR1 SQVTM and CDR2 ANQGSEA. The CDR3 contains 13 residues. The V end lost 0 bases, the J end lost 6 bases, and 11 bases lay between the germline ends. DNA of the CDR3: TGCAGCGTTGAAGATAACCGGGAGGCTGAAGCTTTCTTT. Protein product: CSVEDNREAEAFF.

The chain uses TRBV5-1 and TRBJ1-6; 8 bases match TRBD1. Germline V gene data show CDR1 as SGHRS and CDR2 as YFSETQ. The J segment lost 8 bases and the V segment lost 4 bases, leaving 8 bases of the junction unmatched. The CDR3 spans 15 residues. This CDR3 is CASSHRDRPDSPLHF. The CDR3 nucleotides read TGCGCCAGCAGCCACCGGGACAGGCCAGATTCACCCCTCCACTTT.

The rearrangement links TRBV7-3 to TRBJ2-1; D is uncertain. V lost 2 bases and J lost 7, with 15 bases in between. CDR3 length: 15 amino acids. Germline lookup yields CDR1 SGHTA and CDR2 FQGTGA. The CDR3 reads CASSLPGTLENEQFF. CDR3 DNA: TGTGCCAGCAGCTTACCTGGAACTCTGGAGAATGAGCAGTTCTTC.

This clonotype appeared many times. The CDR3 DNA follows: TGCGCCAGCAGCCAACAGGCTGCGGGATTAAATGAGCAGTTCTTC. This translates into CASSQQAAGLNEQFF. V usage is TRBV4-1 and J usage is TRBJ2-1; D perhaps matches TRBD2 (6 bases). Germline-derived CDR1 and CDR2 are MGHRA and YSYEKL. The CDR3 consists of 15 residues. The V end was cut by 2 bases, the J end by 7 bases, with 15 bases between.

This clonotype was seen only a few times. The chain is built from TRBV19 and TRBJ2-5; a possible D gene is TRBD1 (6 bases). Trimming removed 6 bases from V and 2 bases from J, with 13 bases in between. This CDR3 contains 14 residues. Germline V gene lookup returns CDR1 LNHDA and CDR2 SQIVND (reference sequence). The CDR3, as DNA: TGTGCCAGTAGGGACAGCGGAAGTCAAGAGACCCAGTACTTC. Amino acids: CASRDSGSQETQYF.

As concerns this clonotype: A much larger clone differs by one base, so this may be a read error. The CDR3 loop is CTSSSGQNQATGELFF. The CDR3 nucleotides are TGCACCAGCAGCTCGGGACAAAATCAGGCGACCGGGGAGCTGTTTTTT. V usage is TRBV5-1 and J usage is TRBJ2-2; possibly TRBD1 for D (6 bases). The CDR3 extends over 16 amino acids. Per the germline V gene, CDR1 is SGHRS and CDR2 is YFSETQ.

This clonotype turned up a few times. J is TRBJ1-2 and V is TRBV7-2; a weak D match, TRBD1 (6 bases). Per the germline V gene, CDR1 is SGHTA and CDR2 is FQGNSA. Trimming pared 0 bases from V and 4 bases from J, leaving 9 bases between. The CDR3 loop spans 14 amino acids. Here the CDR3 DNA reads TGTGCCAGCAGCTTAGCTGGGGGCGCCTATGGCTACACCTTC. This sequence encodes CASSLAGGAYGYTF. Full variable domain (remainder filled in from reference TRBV7-2 and TRBJ1-2): GAGVSQSPSNKVTEKGKDVELRCDPISGHTALYWYRQSLGQGLEFLIYFQGNSAPDKSGLPSDRFSAERTGGSVSTLTIQRTQQEDSAVYLCASSLAGGAYGYTFGSGTRLTVV.

About this clonotype: The CDR3 ends on some other residue instead of the conserved phenylalanine or tryptophan, so this is likely a read error. The V call is TRBV5-6, the J call TRBJ2-7, with 8 bases that match TRBD1. V lost 0 bases to trimming and J lost 5 bases; unmatched junction nucleotides: 4. The germline CDR1 and CDR2 sequences are SGHDT and YYEEEE. The CDR3 is 14 amino acids. The CDR3 DNA reads TGTGCCAGCAGCTTGGGGACAGGGATAAACGAGCAGTACTCC. This sequence encodes CASSLGTGINEQYS.

This clonotype was seen a few times. This sequence joins TRBV6-1 and TRBJ2-1, with TRBD2 as a possible D gene (5 bases). The CDR3 spans 14 residues. Between the trimmed V and J ends, which lost 6 bases and 2 bases, there was a span of 11 bases. Germline CDR1 is MNHNS and CDR2 is SASEGT. The DNA of the CDR3 is TGTGCCAGCAGCACGACGGGGACCTACAATGAGCAGTTCTTC. Translation gives CASSTTGTYNEQFF.

The genes are TRBV24-1 and TRBJ2-1; 7 positions match TRBD1. The CDR3 has 16 residues. V was clipped by 3 bases and J by 4 bases; unmatched bases: 8. The V gene's germline CDR1 is KGHDR and CDR2 SFDVKD. The CDR3 DNA reads as TGTGCCACCAGTGATCCTGACAGGGAGTATTACAATGAGCAGTTCTTC. Protein: CATSDPDREYYNEQFF.

The chain uses TRBV5-8 and TRBJ2-1, with 8 nucleotides matching TRBD2. With 1 base clipped from V and 3 bases from J, the junction kept 3 bases outside the gene matches. Looked up from germline, CDR1 is SGHTS and CDR2 is YDEGEE. CDR3 size: 15 residues. Here the CDR3 DNA reads TGTGCCAGCAGCTTGCAACTAGCGGTCTACAATGAGCAGTTCTTC. This codes for CASSLQLAVYNEQFF.

The gene calls are TRBV4-2 and TRBJ2-7; 8 nucleotides match TRBD2. With V trimmed by 11 bases and J by 5 bases, 11 bases remained unmatched. The germline gives CDR1 LGHNA, CDR2 YNFKEQ. The CDR3 has 13 residues. The CDR3 sequence is CAASRLARDEQYF. The DNA of the CDR3 is TGTGCCGCCAGTAGACTAGCGAGGGACGAGCAGTACTTC.

Ten or more counts support this clonotype. This sequence joins TRBV29-1 and TRBJ2-7, with D possibly matching TRBD1 (6 bases). Trimming took off 7 bases at V and 3 bases at J, with 10 bases between the two ends. The CDR3 consists of 11 residues. Germline V lookup: CDR1 SQVTM, CDR2 ANQGSEA. The CDR3 spells CSAQGFYEQYF. Here the CDR3 DNA reads TGCAGCGCACAGGGATTCTACGAGCAGTACTTC.

This clonotype was counted at least ten times. V and J are TRBV9 and TRBJ2-2, with D possibly being TRBD2 (6 bases). The CDR3 is 15 residues long. The germline gives CDR1 SGDLS, CDR2 YYNGEE. Deletions cut 0 bases from V and 7 bases from J, with 13 bases between. The CDR3 bases are TGTGCCAGCAGCGTAGCGGCGGGAAGGGTCGGGGAGCTGTTTTTT. Amino acids: CASSVAAGRVGELFF.

This clonotype has a handful of counts. Possible read error: a much larger clone is one base away. The chain combines TRBV7-8 with TRBJ1-5; maybe TRBD1 (5 bases). Germline assignment: CDR1 SGHVS and CDR2 FQNEAQ. V lost 5 bases and J lost 1, with 9 bases in between. This CDR3 has 14 residues. The DNA of the CDR3 is TGTGCCAGCAGCAAGGGACGGAGCAATCAGCCCCAGCATTTT. As protein: CASSKGRSNQPQHF.

A few counts support this clonotype. The chain links TRBV20-1 to TRBJ2-7; D remains ambiguous. Germline values: CDR1 DFQATT, CDR2 SNEGSKA (reference sequence). The CDR3 is 13 amino acids. V was pared by 6 bases and J by 4 bases, with 16 bases between. The CDR3 bases are TGCAGTGCCAGAAAGGACGGAAGATACGAGCAGTACTTC. It translates to CSARKDGRYEQYF.